These 30 T cell receptor beta chains were all obtained from the same sample, sequenced in a study of shared clonotypes between healthy human individuals. Assay: immunoSEQ multiplex PCR; the TCRdb copy retains only in-frame clones and omits some. This sample yields 2 million to 3 million clones, of which roughly 93% are seen a single time; about 0.34% belongs to the top ten. The specimen was naive CD4+ T cells from PBMCs. Subset specified: CD45RA+ positively selected. These receptors all come from a man younger than 35 in good health. Some clones in this sample may be carry-over from other donors' samples.

This clone was picked up one time. CDR3 region: CASSHNRGGGGDTQYF. The CDR3 nucleotides are TGTGCCAGCAGCCACAACCGAGGAGGGGGGGGAGATACGCAGTATTTT. The V and J genes are TRBV7-2 and TRBJ2-3, with TRBD2 as a possible D gene (7 bases). CDR1 is SGHTA and CDR2 is FQGNSA in the germline V gene. This CDR3 is built from 16 residues. Trimming removed 5 bases from V and 5 bases from J, with 20 bases in between.

The gene calls are TRBV15 and TRBJ1-2; 8 nucleotides align to TRBD1. V shed 4 bases and J 7 bases; nucleotides not matched to a gene: 8. The V gene's germline CDR1 is LNHNV and CDR2 YYDKDF (reference sequence). CDR3 length equals 14 residues. The CDR3 DNA is TGTGCCACCAGCAAGGACAGGGCTCGACGTGGCTACACCTTC. This encodes CATSKDRARRGYTF.

The gene calls are TRBV5-6 and TRBJ2-1, with D perhaps assigned TRBD1 or TRBD2 (5 bases each). The germline CDR1 and CDR2 sequences are SGHDT and YYEEEE. CDR3 length: 16 residues. Trimming shortened V by 1 base and J by 8 bases, and 19 bases separated the two germline ends. CDR3 sequence (DNA): TGTGCCAGCAGCTTGTTCTCCGGGACGCCCGGCGATGAGCAGTTCTTC. It yields the protein CASSLFSGTPGDEQFF.

This clone was detected once. This sequence joins TRBV19 and TRBJ2-1; D might be TRBD1 (6 bases). Trimming shortened V by 8 bases and J by 7 bases, and 21 bases separated the two germline ends. The CDR3 consists of 15 residues. The germline V gene encodes CDR1 LNHDA and CDR2 SQIVND (reference sequence). The CDR3 DNA is TGTGCCAGTGGGGGAATAGGGGGAGATCGAAATGAGCAGTTCTTC. Encoded protein: CASGGIGGDRNEQFF.

The chain uses TRBV6-5 and TRBJ2-7; TRBD2 agrees at 12 bases. The CDR3 is 13 amino acids. J gave up 6 bases and V 6 bases, and 3 bases lay outside the gene matches. Germline lookup yields CDR1 MNHEY and CDR2 SVGAGI. The CDR3 sequence is CASRTSGSGEQYF. The CDR3 DNA is TGTGCCAGCAGGACTAGCGGGAGTGGCGAGCAGTACTTC.

V is TRBV15 and J is TRBJ2-7, with 9 bases identical to TRBD1. V shed 1 base and J 0 bases; nucleotides not matched to a gene: 4. Looked up from germline, CDR1 is LNHNV and CDR2 is YYDKDF (reference sequence). CDR3 length: 16 amino acids. DNA for the CDR3: TGTGCCACCAGCAGAGTCGGACAGGGGTTCTCCTACGAGCAGTACTTC. Translating it yields CATSRVGQGFSYEQYF.

The chain has TRBV18 and TRBJ2-4; D is ambiguous. The CDR3 sequence is 17 residues long. The V gene lost 1 base and the J gene lost 1 base, with 14 bases spanning the gap. Germline loops: CDR1 KGHSH, CDR2 LQKENI. CDR3 bases: TGTGCCAGCTCACCACTCGGCCCCACGTCCGCCAAAAACATTCAGTACTTC. Amino acids: CASSPLGPTSAKNIQYF.

The V and J genes are TRBV5-6 and TRBJ2-3; D possibly matches TRBD1 or TRBD2 (5 bases each). CDR3 length: 18 residues. Germline lookup yields CDR1 SGHDT and CDR2 YYEEEE. Trimming shortened V by 1 base and J by 4 bases, and 22 bases separated the two germline ends. The CDR3 DNA follows: TGTGCCAGCAGCTTGCCGGGACGAAAGGTTTTGGCGGCAGATACGCAGTATTTT. Translating gives CASSLPGRKVLAADTQYF.

Details on this clone: Additional DNA sequences in this sample encode the identical CDR3. The rearrangement links TRBV5-4 to TRBJ2-7; 11 bases are shared with TRBD1. The germline CDR1 and CDR2 sequences are SGHNT and YYREEE (reference sequence). V gave up 0 bases and J gave up 4 bases; unmatched junction bases: 3. The CDR3 sequence is 15 residues long. The CDR3, as DNA: TGTGCCAGCAGCTTGGGGGGACAGGGGGGATACGAGCAGTACTTC. Amino acid sequence: CASSLGGQGGYEQYF.

The chain combines TRBV9 with TRBJ2-6; D unclear. Trimming removed 0 bases at V and 1 base at J, with 8 bases between. Germline V gives CDR1 SGDLS, CDR2 YYNGEE. This CDR3 comprises 16 residues. In DNA form, the CDR3 reads TGTGCCAGCAGCGTAGCTGTAGAGTCTGGGGCCAACGTCCTGACTTTC. Protein product: CASSVAVESGANVLTF.

This clone was counted a few times. J is TRBJ1-5 and V is TRBV25-1; D uncertain. V lost 4 bases to trimming and J lost 5 bases, with 6 bases between them. CDR3 length equals 12 residues. The V gene's germline CDR1 is MGHDK and CDR2 SYGVNS. CDR3 in DNA: TGTGCCAGCAGTGGTGAAGATCAGCCCCAGCATTTT. This sequence encodes CASSGEDQPQHF.

The V gene is TRBV27, the J gene TRBJ2-7, with 8 bases identical to TRBD2. V trimming: 8 bases; J trimming: 6 bases; junction bases outside the gene matches: 18. Germline values: CDR1 MNHEY, CDR2 SMNVEV (reference sequence). This CDR3 spans 16 amino acids. For the CDR3, the DNA is TGTGCCAGCGCCTCCCCCGGGGGGGGCTCGAGTTTCGAGCAGTACTTC. Its translation is CASASPGGGSSFEQYF.

This clone has only one observation. The chain carries TRBV11-2 and TRBJ2-5; 8 bases align to TRBD2. There are 18 residues in the CDR3. V shed 2 bases and J 4 bases; nucleotides not matched to a gene: 15. Germline loops: CDR1 SGHAT, CDR2 FQNNGV. DNA of the CDR3: TGTGCCAGCAGCTTATATACAGACGGGAGGGCCGTTCGAGAGACCCAGTACTTC. Translated: CASSLYTDGRAVRETQYF.

The chain uses TRBV5-1 and TRBJ2-5, with no clear D. V was pared by 0 bases and J by 5 bases, with 17 bases between. CDR3 length equals 16 residues. Germline assignment: CDR1 SGHRS and CDR2 YFSETQ. DNA for the CDR3: TGCGCCAGCAGCTTGGGCCAGTTCCCCGGTGGGGAGACCCAGTACTTC. Translated, it gives CASSLGQFPGGETQYF.

The V and J genes are TRBV9 and TRBJ2-3; D tentatively fits TRBD1 or TRBD2 (5 bases each). Trimming shortened V by 3 bases and J by 2 bases, and 16 bases separated the two germline ends. Germline loops: CDR1 SGDLS, CDR2 YYNGEE. This CDR3 comprises 16 residues. CDR3 nucleotide sequence: TGTGCCAGCAGCGCCCGAGTGGGGGTTACCACAGATACGCAGTATTTT. Its translation: CASSARVGVTTDTQYF.

In this sample, this clone turned up a few times. The rearrangement uses TRBV20-1 and TRBJ1-1, with D hard to call. V dropped 4 bases and J dropped 6 bases, with 9 bases sitting between them. Germline V CDR1 and CDR2: DFQATT, SNEGSKA (reference sequence). The CDR3 loop spans 11 amino acids. The CDR3 loop reads CSATGFAEAFF. The CDR3 bases are TGCAGTGCTACTGGGTTCGCTGAAGCTTTCTTT.

About this clone: Its ends do not fully match the called genes, so a read error is possible. The chain joins TRBV28 to TRBJ1-4, with D possibly TRBD1 on 5 matching bases. This CDR3 is 17 amino acids long. CDR1 and CDR2 from the germline V gene are MDHEN and SYDVKM. The CDR3 coding sequence is TGTGCCACCTGGGAACGCGAGGGACTCCCTTCTAAGGAAAAACTGTTTTTT. Translation gives CATWEREGLPSKEKLFF.

The chain employs TRBV19 and TRBJ2-1, with TRBD2 identical over 7 bases. From germline, CDR1 is LNHDA and CDR2 SQIVND (reference sequence). V shed 6 bases and J 0 bases; nucleotides not matched to a gene: 5. This CDR3 region has 15 residues. The CDR3 DNA is TGTGCCAGTAGCCAAAGGACTAGCTCCTACAATGAGCAGTTCTTC. Translated, it gives CASSQRTSSYNEQFF.

This chain uses TRBV14 with TRBJ2-7, with TRBD1 matching over 9 bases. V lost 3 bases, J lost 4 bases, and 7 bases stayed unmatched. The CDR3 runs to 15 residues. Looked up from germline, CDR1 is SGHDN and CDR2 is FVKESK. CDR3 residues: CASSQPGQGSYEQYF. Written as DNA, the CDR3 is TGTGCCAGCAGCCAGCCGGGACAGGGATCGTACGAGCAGTACTTC. Variable domain in full (rest from reference TRBV14 and TRBJ2-7): EAGVTQFPSHSVIEKGQTVTLRCDPISGHDNLYWYRRVMGKEIKFLLHFVKESKQDESGMPNNRFLAERTGGTYSTLKVQPAELEDSGVYFCASSQPGQGSYEQYFGPGTRLTVT.

The V call is TRBV5-8, the J call TRBJ1-1, with 7 positions matching TRBD1. The CDR3 runs to 19 residues. The ends lost 0 bases at V and 0 bases at J; junction bases unmatched: 14. Looked up from germline, CDR1 is SGHTS and CDR2 is YDEGEE. CDR3: CASSLGQGTAYNMNTEAFF. The CDR3 DNA reads as TGTGCCAGCAGCTTGGGACAGGGCACCGCGTATAACATGAACACTGAAGCTTTCTTT.

The chain joins TRBV18 to TRBJ2-5, with 9 bases matching TRBD1. This CDR3 has 14 amino acids. J was trimmed by 5 bases and V by 3 bases; bases with no gene match: 4. Germline V lookup: CDR1 KGHSH, CDR2 LQKENI. The CDR3 nucleotides are TGTGCCAGCTCACCTGGACAGGGGCCGGAGACCCAGTACTTC. Protein sequence: CASSPGQGPETQYF.

The chain joins TRBV7-2 to TRBJ2-2; D perhaps matches TRBD1 (5 bases). Germline V lookup: CDR1 SGHTA, CDR2 FQGNSA. The CDR3 loop spans 16 amino acids. V was clipped by 2 bases and J by 0 bases, with 10 bases between them. The DNA for the CDR3 is TGTGCCAGCAGCTTATTTGCACAGGCGAACACCGGGGAGCTGTTTTTT. This translates into CASSLFAQANTGELFF.

The rearrangement links TRBV2 to TRBJ2-7; tentative D call: TRBD1 (6 bases). The germline V and J ends were trimmed by 7 bases and 0 bases, with 16 bases remaining between them. From germline, CDR1 is SNHLY and CDR2 FYNNEI. The CDR3 is 15 amino acids. As DNA, the CDR3 is TGTGCCAGCACATCTTCCGGGACACTCTCCTACGAGCAGTACTTC. Its translation is CASTSSGTLSYEQYF.

The chain's CDR3 is CASSFLAGVGEQYF. In DNA, the CDR3 is TGTGCCAGCAGCTTTCTGGCAGGGGTTGGCGAGCAGTACTTC. V usage is TRBV5-4 and J usage is TRBJ2-7, with D possibly being TRBD1 (6 bases). CDR3 size: 14 residues. CDR1 is SGHNT and CDR2 is YYREEE in the germline V gene (reference sequence). V lost 2 bases and J lost 6, with 15 bases in between.

The rearrangement uses TRBV18 and TRBJ1-3; no clear D gene. Germline CDR1 and CDR2: KGHSH and LQKENI. The CDR3 is 20 amino acids. Trimming removed 3 bases at V and 0 bases at J, with 24 bases between. CDR3 DNA: TGTGCCAGCTCACCCATGCCCAGTCAACCCGGTATGAGCTCTGGAAACACCATATATTTT. Translating it yields CASSPMPSQPGMSSGNTIYF. Full variable domain (missing parts from reference TRBV18 and TRBJ1-3): NAGVMQNPRHLVRRRGQEARLRCSPMKGHSHVYWYRQLPEEGLKFMVYLQKENIIDESGMPKERFSAEFPKEGPSILRIQQVVRGDSAAYFCASSPMPSQPGMSSGNTIYFGEGSWLTVV.

This clone was observed once. This chain uses TRBV7-2 with TRBJ1-2; D is unresolved. V gave up 1 base and J gave up 2 bases, with 8 bases separating them. CDR1 SGHTA and CDR2 FQGNSA come from the germline V gene. This CDR3 spans 14 amino acids. DNA for the CDR3: TGTGCCAGCAGCTTAGTTGTAGGGAACTATGGCTACACCTTC. Its translation is CASSLVVGNYGYTF.

This chain links TRBV5-1 with TRBJ2-5; no definite D call. This CDR3 contains 15 residues. CDR1 SGHRS and CDR2 YFSETQ come from the germline V gene. Trimming removed 0 bases at V and 1 base at J, with 10 bases between. The CDR3 region has the DNA TGCGCCAGCAGCTTGGCCGGCAGGACCCAAGAGACCCAGTACTTC. Its protein product is CASSLAGRTQETQYF.

Notes on this clone: At the DNA level, this CDR3 is encoded by other sequences in the same sample as well. This chain connects TRBV18 to TRBJ2-7; 9 bases are shared with TRBD1. Germline CDR1 KGHSH, CDR2 LQKENI. The CDR3 is made up of 14 amino acids. V was clipped by 3 bases and J by 4 bases; unmatched bases: 4. CDR3 DNA: TGTGCCAGCTCACCCACAGGGGGCGCGTACGAGCAGTACTTC. It yields the protein CASSPTGGAYEQYF.

The chain uses TRBV21-1 and TRBJ2-7; the DNA was not compared with TRBD2, the D call given in the table. TRBV21-1 has pseudogene status. CDR3 length equals 13 residues. The CDR3 is CASVGTIPFEQYF. DNA of the CDR3: TGTGCCAGCGTGGGGACTATCCCTTTCGAGCAGTACTTC.

The chain combines TRBV23-1 with TRBJ1-1; no firm D call. TRBV23-1 is given ORF status, its function remaining uncertain. The ends were cut back, 1 base at V and 2 bases at J, with 14 bases in the middle. The CDR3 covers 16 residues. CDR3 in DNA: TGCGCCAGCAGTCAATTGACCCCTAGGGAAAACACTGAAGCTTTCTTT. Its translation is CASSQLTPRENTEAFF.